Below, one T cell receptor beta chain is given with its context. There is no known antigen for this receptor. Base-call qualities are not available, and no considerably larger clone is one nucleotide away. Sequencing instrument: Illumina NovaSeq 6000. TCRalpha and TCRbeta cDNA libraries were constructed by 5'RACE with constant-segment primers, with sample barcodes and unique molecular identifiers being introduced. Trizol reagent was used to extract RNA from every sample. Amplification of the libraries took two PCR steps, and the second step added a second sample barcode plus Illumina TruSeq adapters. Sequencing of the libraries was done on an Illumina NovaSeq, producing 2 x 150 bp paired-end reads. Processing in the source paper ran as follows. Demultiplexing of reads and collapsing into UMI-guided consensus sequences were performed with migec v1.2.7. Using mixcr v2.1.11, UMI consensuses were aligned to TRA and TRB V and J templates and then assembled into clonotypes. A clonotype was counted as expanded or contracted only when both edgeR and NoisET called the clonotype significant, with the noise models trained on biological replicates. edgeR calls used a false discovery rate-adjusted p below 0.01 and a log2 fold-change threshold of 1. As an exploratory analysis of dynamics, PCA with hierarchical clustering was applied to max-normalized trajectories of the 1000 most abundant clonotypes. Each responding clone was given a CD4 or CD8 phenotype based on the CD4+ and CD8+ repertoires, which had been sequenced separately. TCRdb applied fastp at Q25 and MiXCR to the public reads, then kept only in-frame beta chains. Entries that share a CDR3 protein sequence are merged under the most common genes and DNA. The authors' filters were not applied to this entry. The table for this sample lists a few hundred thousand distinct CDR3 sequences; just under 20% of them were counted only once. Of the sample, 20% to 25% falls within the top ten clones.

The sample comes from a study of T-cell memory formation after mild COVID-19 (TCRdb year 2021). Context from the whole study: Most TCR sequence clusters were specific to one of the two donors. In two donors, T-cell clones that expanded and contracted after mild COVID-19 were followed by sequencing TCRalpha and TCRbeta repertoires longitudinally. The cohort was made up of two young adult volunteers, one female and one male, who were previously healthy. Summary of the overall study and its limitations: SARS-CoV-2 specificity was not confirmed for the second-wave clones peaking on day 37. Some responding clones were detected in pre-infection memory, suggesting pre-existing cross-reactive memory T cells joined the SARS-CoV-2 response. Contracting CD4+ clones appeared mostly in the CM and EM memory subsets, whereas CD8+ clones were enriched in EMRA. Only two mild cases were covered in the study, and larger cohorts including severe cases with pre-infection samples were considered necessary. Clones that contracted from day 15 to 85 showed balanced CD4/CD8 phenotypes, whereas a second wave of clones that expanded from day 15 to 37 leaned towards CD4+.

PBMCs were isolated by Ficoll-Paque density gradient centrifugation. The CDR3 runs 14 residues from the cysteine to the phenylalanine. Only CDR3 DNA remains: 42 bases, in frame from the first base. CDR1 MNHEY and CDR2 SVGEGT are derived from the germline V gene. V is shortened by 4 bases, J by 4 bases, and the region joining them spans 12 bases. Recombination linked TRBV6-2 or TRBV6-3 to TRBJ2-3; perhaps TRBD2 is the D gene, with 5 bases matching. The receptor was derived from a man aged 18 to 30 who had mild COVID-19 (a few samples of this study predate the infection). The sample titles of this study are shuffled in the database, so cell type and time point are left out; the donor was told from shared clones. The sequenced material came from PBMCs or a T cell subset sorted from them (not recorded which). The bases read TGTGCCAGCAGTTCACAGTGGACTGCAGATACGCAGTATTTT. Protein translation: CASSSQWTADTQYF.